This TCR beta chain was recorded in a study of blood T cell repertoires in COVID-19 (dated by TCRdb to 2019 to 2021). A note on the overall study: Samples covering the acute and convalescent phases of COVID-19 were provided by collaborators in the United States, Italy and Spain. The prospective study material was composed of cDNA or gDNA derived from T cells, B-cell-depleted T cells, or PBMCs. Samples were obtained from the ongoing ImmuneRACE study (first 160 participants) and from some 1,200 subjects provided by 6 global collaborators. The sample metadata nearly always contained a de-identified subject ID, COVID-19 status, age in years and sex. Where HLA class I and class II types were available, the types were taken from metadata supplied by the sample provider, not from assay-based typing. Deeply sampled blood TCRbeta repertoires from subjects exposed to, actively infected with, or recovered from COVID-19 were included in the dataset. The repertoires were released in a freely available public database intended as a resource for research on the immune response to SARS-CoV-2. Points the paper makes about the study in general: The quantity of clinical and demographic metadata differed by source and by participant and was supplied without curation.

In the case of this clone: Its antigen remains unidentified. Base qualities are not at hand, and no much larger clone is one base apart.

The immunoSEQ Assay, a bias-controlled multiplex PCR, was used to amplify TCRbeta CDR3 regions from genomic DNA. The authors' analysis ran thus. Within the assay, amplification of reference gene primers was used to estimate how many nucleated cells each sample contained. To quantify the absolute abundance of each unique TCRbeta CDR3 rearrangement, sequence reads were collapsed and filtered. For each sample, productive Simpson clonality was calculated as the square root of Simpson's diversity index over productive rearrangements. Here the immuneACCESS table is served through TCRdb, limited to in-frame sequences with V and J called. Missing clones are a known gap in these copies; in checked studies unresolved V genes cover under half, and the rest lacks a known reason. The V and J calls and clone size were taken over from that table, and D and trimming were inferred from the DNA. The sample table records around 230,000 clones; roughly 87% of these occur just once. The biggest ten clones account for just over 7% of the sample.

Another Seattle source contributed samples from volunteer blood donors who had recovered from COVID-19. Each collaborating institution followed its own protocols to collect whole blood in K2EDTA tubes. For TCRbeta analysis, collaborators shipped samples in one of three forms: frozen whole blood, isolated PBMCs, or DNA extracted from either of those sample types. Taken from the germline V gene, the CDR1 and CDR2 loops are ENHRY and SYGVKD. Trimming accounts for 6 bases at V and 2 bases at J, while the number of junction bases matched to no gene is 7. From its cysteine to its phenylalanine, the CDR3 spans 15 amino acids. CDR3 DNA only is kept here, 45 bases in frame from base 1.

This receptor was identified in a man in his 60s who had recovered from COVID-19. In this chain, TRBV10-3 is recombined with TRBJ2-3, and TRBD2 matches 8 of the central bases. The sequenced material came from peripheral blood. The DNA is TGTGCCATCAGAACTACGACTAGCGACACAGATACGCAGTATTTT. Translation gives CAIRTTTSDTDTQYF.